This TCR beta chain derives from a study of cytomegalovirus exposure and HLA in healthy donors (dated by TCRdb to between 2016 and 2019). Regarding the complete study: An earlier analysis of some 620 of the donors reported 276 Gb of sequence data and roughly 120 million unique TCR beta sequences obtained from 180 million or so T cells. All discovery cohort repertoires had been generated on a single sequencing platform. Roughly 5 DR-DQ haplotypes were handled as single units for association and clustering because linkage in the cohort was strong. The genetic ancestry cluster associated with self-reported Caucasian donors included about 81% of the roughly 360 genotyped donors. Besides the first cohort of hundreds of subjects, a separate validation cohort made up of around 120 different subjects was used. In an earlier analysis of several hundred of the donors, high-throughput TCR beta sequencing was used to judge whether each TCR beta V gene segment behaved as functional or pseudogenic. A later analysis re-analyzed previously published TCR beta repertoires from about 730 donors and added high-resolution HLA genotyping to study TCR occurrence patterns. The study profiled the T cell repertoires of about 720 subjects by immunosequencing and related them to cytomegalovirus serostatus. The study combined high-throughput TCR immunosequencing, statistical association of individual TCRs with disease status, and machine learning to predict cytomegalovirus infection status. Class I and class II HLA loci were covered by the typing at four-digit resolution. Alongside the repertoire data, information on donor age, sex, ethnicity and CMV serostatus was compiled. In the later analysis, no new phenotypic data were used to find candidate immune exposures; instead, reliance was placed on TCR beta sequences and their occurrence across donors. Approximately 310 gigabases of sequencing data and tens of millions of unique TCR sequences were included in an early release covering about 600 HLA-typed donors. The number of donors typed differed by locus, with roughly 620-630 for A, B, C, DRB1 and DQB1, around 520 for DQA1, 600 to 610 for DPA1, and around 430 for DPB1. A later genetic analysis used genome-wide SNP genotypes for about three fifths of the 666 donors, treating that subset as a discovery cohort. Among about 370 genotyped donors of the cohort, an average of approximately 240,000 unique TCR beta nucleotide sequences was sequenced per donor, of which 15% to 20% were non-productive. The study aimed to test whether cataloging public T cell receptors could reveal signatures of past pathogen exposure.

From V the trimming removes 7 bases and from J it removes 5 bases, while the gene matches leave 10 bases of the junction unaccounted for. CDR1 and CDR2 are read off the germline V gene as SGDLS and YYNGEE. From cysteine to phenylalanine, the CDR3 is 15 amino acids long. Left in the record is the CDR3 DNA by itself, 45 bases read in frame from the first base. Libraries were made using the immunoSEQ multiplex PCR assay. For the multiplex PCR, a mixture combining 60 forward primers for TCR Vbeta segments and 13 reverse primers for TCR Jbeta segments was used. The CDR3 region of rearranged TCR beta genes was amplified from genomic DNA by a multiplex PCR assay. Amplified TCR beta libraries were sequenced as 87-base-pair reads on the Illumina HiSeq System. The published analysis was carried out like this. A later analysis tallied around 82 million unique TCR beta chains across the 666 repertoires, and around 9.9 million of those chains were shared by two or more donors. To remove PCR and sequencing errors, raw reads were error-corrected and collapsed into unique sequences using a nearest-neighbor algorithm that merged closely related sequences. V, D and J gene segments were assigned by aligning CDR3 sequences to IMGT reference sequences. For a sequence to be retained, a match of at least six nucleotides was required to both a V gene segment and a J gene segment. A rearrangement counted as productive if the CDR3 had no stop codons and remained in frame with V and J, and every other rearrangement counted as non-productive. CDR3 was defined by IMGT convention, running from the second conserved V-encoded cysteine to the conserved J-encoded phenylalanine. In an earlier analysis of some 550 of the donors, sequences lacking an unambiguous match to a single V gene segment were excluded. An earlier analysis of 450 to 650 of the donors called V segments functional above 56.7% productive rearrangements and segregating when the between-donor standard deviation exceeded 5%. A statistical classification framework was built for diagnosing cytomegalovirus status from the catalog of TCR beta chain sequences. A later analysis assigned V and J genes by comparing TCR nucleotide sequences with IMGT/GENE-DB human TR gene sequences. In a later analysis, CDR3 sequences and most-parsimonious VDJ recombination scenarios were assigned using the TCRdist pipeline. In a later analysis, each TCR beta chain was defined by its CDR3 amino acid sequence together with its V-gene family, and reads without a unique V-gene family were excluded. To address suspected cross-contamination and a sequencing artifact, a later analysis removed 592 highly shared, low-generation-probability nucleotide sequences. For each public chain, a later analysis derived a clonal expansion index from normalized ranks of inferred template counts within each repertoire. Generation probabilities in a later analysis came from a VDJ recombination model fitted to out-of-frame rearrangements, and those results were checked against IGoR. Hypergeometric tests were used in a later analysis to score TCR-TCR, TCR-HLA and TCR-CMV co-occurrence, with a repertoire-size bias correction applied to the TCR pairs. A later analysis estimated false discovery rates by permuting HLA or CMV assignments 20 times. In a later analysis, co-occurring TCRs were grouped with DBSCAN, and TCRdist sequence similarity was added when clustering was performed within HLA-allele-positive subsets. For co-occurrence clustering, repertoires with fewer than 30,000 or more than 120,000 public chains were excluded, along with 4 to 6 repertoires with anomalous nucleotide sharing. As stored in TCRdb, this immuneACCESS dataset retains in-frame rearrangements with V and J assigned. A fraction of the clones does not appear; measured against another copy, unresolved V genes explain less than half of the discrepancy, and the remainder lacks a known reason. V, J and clone size are taken as reported in that table, and D and trimming were inferred from the DNA itself. Counted in this sample were approximately 160,000 clones; around 72% of them appeared once. About 1.3% of the sample lies in the top ten.

The cohort comprised around 690 healthy bone marrow donors. At the time of sampling, all cohort members were nominally healthy, though unrecorded immune exposures were likely present. The donor was CMV seronegative and belonged to the group of approximately 320 seronegative cohort members. A peripheral blood sample was provided by each donor, and peripheral blood mononuclear cells were used for TCR beta sequencing. Genomic DNA was extracted from the blood cell samples with the Qiagen DNeasy Blood Extraction Kit. What the research found in general, with its limitations: In vitro tests confirmed that a few of the cytomegalovirus-associated TCR beta chains recognize cytomegalovirus antigens. Most TCR sequences were observed very rarely across donors, whereas some public TCRs were present in many individuals. Compared with equally common non-associated chains, HLA-associated TCR beta chains in a later analysis were more clonally expanded and had lower generation probabilities. In a later analysis, some 17,000 TCR beta sequences were associated with specific HLA alleles at a false discovery rate of 0.05. Broadly in line with IMGT annotations, most TCR beta V segments showed up in productive rearrangements about 87% or about 30% of the time in an earlier analysis of around 600 of the donors. Assigning TCR associations to individual alleles was difficult when HLA alleles, especially DR and DQ, strongly co-occurred. According to a later analysis, parvovirus B19, influenza, CMV and Epstein-Barr virus appeared linked to several top co-occurrence clusters. Around 16 rarely observed V segments, including chromosome 9 orphons, were excluded from the earlier analysis of several hundred of the donors because counts were too low. The study gave a list of 150 to 200 TCR beta chains associated with cytomegalovirus. The sequencing pipeline was judged likely to have produced a cluster of highly shared sequence variants as a technical artifact. Some IMGT-functional V segments, including TRBV6-2 and TRBV6-3, could not be distinguished by the 87-base-pair reads and were therefore excluded. The classifier was reported to diagnose cytomegalovirus status with high specificity and sensitivity in both the original and validation cohorts. This cohort had only TCR beta chains sequenced, and the lack of alpha or paired-chain data limited which features could be detected. Because HLA typing was unavailable for some donors at each locus, only the typed subset was used in association tests. An association between a missense DCLRE1C variant and V-gene and J-gene trimming of TCR beta chains was found in a later genetic analysis and replicated in an independent cohort. A further reported finding was that TCR beta sequences accurately predicted the HLA-A and HLA-B alleles for most subjects in the first cohort. A later genetic analysis reported fewer N-insertions in productive TCRs among donors in an Asian-associated ancestry cluster than the roughly 700-donor mean. In a later analysis, the rate of TCR association differed among HLA loci, with DRB1 alleles having the most associated TCRs and HLA-C alleles having the fewest. Sequencing depth was assumed to be roughly uniform across donors in the presence/absence analyses, though that assumption may not hold. According to the authors, the approach could potentially be generalized to other disease states and immunological phenotypes. For the cohort, immune exposure information was limited to CMV serostatus. Correlated functional status among segregating V segments might reflect linkage disequilibrium, but an unknown experimental factor could not be ruled out. A later analysis found that most CMV-associated TCR beta chains appeared HLA-restricted, with HLA associations seemingly driven largely by CMV exposure.

Remarks on this clone: No antigen is known for it. No base-level quality is on record; no much larger clone is a single base apart.

Sequencing was done on a sample of PBMCs. The chain is made from TRBV9 and TRBJ2-3; the junction holds 10 bases that match TRBD2. This receptor was obtained from a man aged 50 or older in good health and CMV-seronegative. The sequenced DNA is TGTGCCAGCGGAGGCCTAGCGGGGGTAATAGATACGCAGTATTTT. This codes for CASGGLAGVIDTQYF.